This T cell receptor beta chain was sequenced in a study of cytomegalovirus exposure and HLA in healthy donors. General study results and limits: Later, an analysis found that common viral pathogens appeared to be linked with several of the most significant clusters.

With 60 Vbeta and 13 Jbeta primers, the PCR was carried out. Clones were sequenced by immunoSEQ multiplex PCR, and TCRdb holds only the in-frame ones, with some missing. The table records some 130,000 clones, roughly 80% of them present only once. Each donor was nominally healthy when sampled (though unrecorded immune exposures were likely). Points on this clone: As yet, its antigen is unknown.

Trimming pared 0 bases from V and 6 bases from J, leaving 9 bases between. Germline CDR1 and CDR2: SGHRS and YFSETQ. The CDR3 length is 14 residues. The V call is TRBV5-1, the J call TRBJ2-2, with D possibly matching TRBD2 (6 bases). This clonotype was sampled from a male donor in good health and CMV-seropositive. The sequenced sample was PBMCs. The CDR3 DNA follows: TGCGCCAGCAGCTTGGAAGGGAGGCCCGGGGAGCTGTTTTTT. Encoded protein: CASSLEGRPGELFF.